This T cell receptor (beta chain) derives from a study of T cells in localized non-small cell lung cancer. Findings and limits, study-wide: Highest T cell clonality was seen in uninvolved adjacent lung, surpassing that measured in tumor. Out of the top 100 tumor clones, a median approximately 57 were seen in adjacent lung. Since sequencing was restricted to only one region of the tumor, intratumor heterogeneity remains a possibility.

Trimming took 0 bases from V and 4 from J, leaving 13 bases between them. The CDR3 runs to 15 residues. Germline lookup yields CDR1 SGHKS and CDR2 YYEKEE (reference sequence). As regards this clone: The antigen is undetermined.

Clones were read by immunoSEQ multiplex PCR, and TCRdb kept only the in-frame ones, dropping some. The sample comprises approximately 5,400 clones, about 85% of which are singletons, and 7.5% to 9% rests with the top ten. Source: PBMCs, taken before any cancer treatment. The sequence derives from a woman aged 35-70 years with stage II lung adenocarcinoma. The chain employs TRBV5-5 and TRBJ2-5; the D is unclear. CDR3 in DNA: TGTGCCAGCAGCTTGGCCGGCCTAGAGAGAGAGACCCAGTACTTC. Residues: CASSLAGLERETQYF.